This entry lists 28 T cell receptor beta chains sequenced from one sample in a study of shared clonotypes between healthy human individuals. TCRdb keeps only in-frame clones here, not all; method: immunoSEQ multiplex PCR. The sample records approximately 740,000 clones, roughly 70% being singletons. Specimen: memory CD4+ T cells sorted from blood. Subset noted: CD45RA-negative fraction. These receptors were collected from a woman in her thirties in good health.

The V and J genes are TRBV14 and TRBJ1-2; D unclear. V was cut by 3 bases and J by 5 bases, with 13 bases left in between. The V gene's germline CDR1 is SGHDN and CDR2 FVKESK. This CDR3 contains 14 residues. CDR3: CASSQEMEPYGYTF. The CDR3 bases are TGTGCCAGCAGCCAGGAAATGGAACCTTATGGCTACACCTTC.

This clone came up a few times. The rearrangement uses TRBV19 and TRBJ1-5; the D gene is possibly TRBD1 (5 bases). Germline V CDR1 and CDR2: LNHDA, SQIVND (reference sequence). This CDR3 is 16 amino acids long. V was trimmed by 7 bases and J by 5 bases, leaving 21 bases between them. CDR3 protein: CASMGGQGRADQPQHF. The CDR3 DNA reads as TGTGCCAGTATGGGCGGGCAGGGAAGGGCGGATCAGCCCCAGCATTTT.

This sequence joins TRBV7-9 and TRBJ1-3, with 7 bases that match TRBD1. The length of the CDR3 is 14 residues. The junction had 10 bases not matched to a gene; V was cut back by 5 bases and J by 9 bases. Germline V gene sequence: CDR1 SEHNR, CDR2 FQNEAQ (reference sequence). CDR3: CASSRGDSPTTIYF. CDR3 DNA sequence: TGTGCCAGCAGCCGAGGGGACAGTCCAACCACCATATATTTT.

This clone was seen ten or more times. This sample includes further DNA sequences coding for the same CDR3. V and J are TRBV2 and TRBJ1-1; no definite D call. The CDR3 runs 13 residues. V gave up 6 bases and J gave up 3 bases, with 11 bases separating them. Germline lookup yields CDR1 SNHLY and CDR2 FYNNEI. The CDR3 reads CASSVDGYTEAFF. The DNA of the CDR3 is TGTGCCAGCAGCGTCGACGGGTACACTGAAGCTTTCTTT.

The chain combines TRBV27 with TRBJ2-1; D is unresolved. V was clipped by 2 bases and J by 5 bases, with 4 bases between them. The CDR3 extends over 12 amino acids. Per the germline V gene, CDR1 is MNHEY and CDR2 is SMNVEV (reference sequence). The CDR3 nucleotides are TGTGCCAGCAGTTTAAACAACAATGAGCAGTTCTTC. Amino acid sequence: CASSLNNNEQFF.

This sequence joins TRBV27 and TRBJ1-1; D not certain. The CDR3 is made up of 14 amino acids. Germline values: CDR1 MNHEY, CDR2 SMNVEV (reference sequence). The V end was cut by 6 bases, the J end by 1 base, with 12 bases between. CDR3 nucleotide sequence: TGTGCCAGCAGACCCGCACGGCAGAACACTGAAGCTTTCTTT. This codes for CASRPARQNTEAFF.

This chain uses TRBV28 with TRBJ2-1; D gene unclear. The CDR3 is made up of 15 amino acids. CDR1 MDHEN and CDR2 SYDVKM come from the germline V gene. V was pared by 9 bases and J by 0 bases, with 15 bases between. The CDR3 DNA reads as TGTGCCAGTTTTGGGCCTGCTAGCTCCTACAATGAGCAGTTCTTC. It encodes CASFGPASSYNEQFF.

CDR3 region: CASRRGGRIAEAFF. CDR3 DNA: TGTGCCAGCAGGAGGGGAGGGAGGATCGCTGAAGCTTTCTTT. The rearrangement uses TRBV2 and TRBJ1-1; a possible D gene is TRBD1 (5 bases). Deletions cut 6 bases from V and 6 bases from J, with 17 bases between. The CDR3 spans 14 residues. CDR1 and CDR2 (germline): SNHLY, FYNNEI.

This clone has a handful of counts. The chain combines TRBV11-2 with TRBJ2-1; 8 bases line up with TRBD1. The CDR3 covers 14 residues. Trimming took 5 bases from V and 4 from J; bases not matched to a gene: 4. The germline V gene has CDR1 SGHAT and CDR2 FQNNGV. The CDR3 region is CASSPRTGYNEQFF. The DNA of the CDR3 is TGTGCCAGCAGCCCCCGGACAGGGTACAATGAGCAGTTCTTC.

The genes are TRBV6-1 and TRBJ2-7; D is perhaps TRBD1 or TRBD2 (6 bases each). The ends were cut back, 1 base at V and 5 bases at J, with 15 bases in the middle. The CDR3 runs 15 residues. Germline V lookup: CDR1 MNHNS, CDR2 SASEGT. CDR3: CASSEGWGRGNEQYF. Here the CDR3 DNA reads TGTGCCAGCAGTGAAGGGTGGGGGCGCGGGAACGAGCAGTACTTC.

The rearrangement links TRBV19 to TRBJ1-2; no firm D call. The germline V gene has CDR1 LNHDA and CDR2 SQIVND (reference sequence). The CDR3 is made up of 14 amino acids. Deletions cut 1 base from V and 5 bases from J, with 11 bases between. As DNA, the CDR3 is TGTGCCAGTAGTATAGTATCGGCCCCTTATGGCTACACCTTC. Translating it yields CASSIVSAPYGYTF.

This chain links TRBV18 with TRBJ1-1, with D possibly being TRBD1 (5 bases). Germline V CDR1 and CDR2: KGHSH, LQKENI. The CDR3 sequence is 14 residues long. Deletions cut 3 bases from V and 4 bases from J, with 12 bases between. The CDR3 loop is CASSPRRGGTEAFF. In nucleotides, the CDR3 is TGTGCCAGCTCACCTCGTCGGGGGGGCACTGAAGCTTTCTTT. The full variable domain, with the rest looked up from reference TRBV18 and TRBJ1-1, is NAGVMQNPRHLVRRRGQEARLRCSPMKGHSHVYWYRQLPEEGLKFMVYLQKENIIDESGMPKERFSAEFPKEGPSILRIQQVVRGDSAAYFCASSPRRGGTEAFFGQGTRLTVV.

J is TRBJ2-7 and V is TRBV19; D is possibly TRBD2 (5 bases). This CDR3 spans 13 amino acids. Looked up from germline, CDR1 is LNHDA and CDR2 is SQIVND (reference sequence). The V end was cut by 7 bases, the J end by 0 bases, with 10 bases between. The CDR3: CASNARDSYEQYF. DNA of the CDR3: TGTGCCAGTAATGCCCGGGACTCCTACGAGCAGTACTTC.

The chain links TRBV30 to TRBJ2-7, with D possibly matching TRBD1 (5 bases). The germline gives CDR1 GTSNPN, CDR2 SVGIG (reference sequence). CDR3 length: 12 residues. Deletions cut 2 bases from V and 7 bases from J, with 12 bases between. The CDR3 protein is CAWSTQQEEQYF. The DNA of the CDR3 is TGTGCCTGGAGTACTCAACAGGAAGAGCAGTACTTC.

The chain combines TRBV18 with TRBJ1-1; D call uncertain. Trimming shortened V by 2 bases and J by 13 bases, and 17 bases separated the two germline ends. This CDR3 spans 13 amino acids. Germline assignment: CDR1 KGHSH and CDR2 LQKENI. The DNA of the CDR3 is TGTGCCAGCTCACCAGACGCTGGACCCGTTGGTTTCTTT. Translating it yields CASSPDAGPVGFF. Variable domain in full (rest from reference TRBV18 and TRBJ1-1): NAGVMQNPRHLVRRRGQEARLRCSPMKGHSHVYWYRQLPEEGLKFMVYLQKENIIDESGMPKERFSAEFPKEGPSILRIQQVVRGDSAAYFCASSPDAGPVGFFGQGTRLTVV.

The genes are TRBV6-6 and TRBJ2-7; D may correspond to TRBD1 or TRBD2 (5 bases each). This CDR3 contains 16 residues. Trimming cost V 2 bases and J 6 bases, with 20 bases left between them. Germline V lookup: CDR1 MNHNY, CDR2 SVGAGI (reference sequence). Here the CDR3 reads CASSYPQGTATAEQYF. CDR3 in DNA: TGTGCCAGCAGTTACCCCCAAGGGACGGCCACGGCCGAGCAGTACTTC.

For this clone: Distinct nucleotide sequences in the sample also encode this CDR3. The chain is built from TRBV12-5 and TRBJ1-1; no firm D call. The CDR3 is 12 residues long. Trimming shortened V by 1 base and J by 5 bases, and 5 bases separated the two germline ends. Germline V gives CDR1 LGHNT, CDR2 FRNRAP. CDR3 amino acids: CASGLETTEAFF. The CDR3 nucleotides read TGTGCTAGTGGTTTGGAAACTACTGAAGCTTTCTTT.

This chain connects TRBV18 to TRBJ2-7; no clear D gene. With 2 bases removed from V and 5 bases from J, the gap between germline ends came to 19 bases. CDR3 size: 16 residues. Per the germline V gene, CDR1 is KGHSH and CDR2 is LQKENI. The CDR3 here is CASSPTPDLGPHEQYF. CDR3 coding DNA: TGTGCCAGCTCACCAACGCCAGATCTAGGCCCCCACGAGCAGTACTTC. The whole variable domain, remainder taken from reference TRBV18 and TRBJ2-7, is NAGVMQNPRHLVRRRGQEARLRCSPMKGHSHVYWYRQLPEEGLKFMVYLQKENIIDESGMPKERFSAEFPKEGPSILRIQQVVRGDSAAYFCASSPTPDLGPHEQYFGPGTRLTVT.

This clone has only one observation. The CDR3 DNA reads TGTGCCAGACTGACCATCTATGGGGGAGGAATCGCCTACAATGAGCAGTTCTTC. Translated, it gives CARLTIYGGGIAYNEQFF. The rearrangement uses TRBV5-3 and TRBJ2-1, with a weak D call TRBD2 (6 bases). TRBV5-3 is filed as an ORF, its function uncertain. The CDR3 sequence is 18 residues long. Deletions cut 7 bases from V and 2 bases from J, with 25 bases between.

V gene TRBV5-4 combines with J gene TRBJ2-3; D might be TRBD2 (6 bases). V shed 2 bases and J shed 4 bases, with 20 bases lying between them. CDR1 SGHNT and CDR2 YYREEE come from the germline V gene (reference sequence). CDR3 length: 17 residues. For the CDR3, the DNA is TGTGCCAGCAGCTTCAGTACGGGACTGTTCGCTCCAGATACGCAGTATTTT. Translated, it gives CASSFSTGLFAPDTQYF.

The CDR3 DNA is TGTGCCAGCAGCTACCTAACAATCGCTCGCGGGCAGTTCTTC. It encodes CASSYLTIARGQFF. This sequence joins TRBV11-2 and TRBJ2-1; D uncertain. CDR1 is SGHAT and CDR2 is FQNNGV in the germline V gene. V gave up 4 bases and J gave up 12 bases, with 19 bases separating them. The CDR3 is 14 residues long.

The CDR3 DNA follows: TGTGCCACCACGGGGTCGAGCAATCAGCCCCAGCATTTT. It is translated as CATTGSSNQPQHF. The chain employs TRBV15 and TRBJ1-5; D is undetermined. Trimming stripped 7 bases from V and 1 base from J, with 8 bases between. The CDR3 is 13 amino acids. Germline assignment: CDR1 LNHNV and CDR2 YYDKDF (reference sequence). The variable domain in full, with the rest retrieved from reference TRBV15 and TRBJ1-5, is DAMVIQNPRYQVTQFGKPVTLSCSQTLNHNVMYWYQQKSSQAPKLLFHYYDKDFNNEADTPDNFQSRRPNTSFCFLDIRSPGLGDTAMYLCATTGSSNQPQHFGDGTRLSIL.

V usage is TRBV2 and J usage is TRBJ1-5; TRBD1 aligns across 8 bases. V gave up 6 bases and J gave up 5 bases; unmatched junction bases: 9. The germline V gene has CDR1 SNHLY and CDR2 FYNNEI. The CDR3 runs 15 residues. The CDR3 reads CASSRGQGRDQPQHF. CDR3 nucleotides: TGTGCCAGCAGCCGAGGACAGGGAAGAGATCAGCCCCAGCATTTT.

The chain carries TRBV4-1 and TRBJ1-4, with D unclear. The CDR3 runs to 12 residues. Trimming shortened V by 4 bases and J by 14 bases, and 14 bases separated the two germline ends. Germline loops: CDR1 MGHRA, CDR2 YSYEKL. The CDR3, as DNA: TGCGCCAGCAGCCTAGATGGGCGTCGGCTGTTTTTT. Translation gives CASSLDGRRLFF.

The chain uses TRBV5-6 and TRBJ1-1, with TRBD1 matching 7 bases. Germline-derived CDR1 and CDR2 are SGHDT and YYEEEE. V lost 6 bases, J lost 3 bases, and 5 bases stayed unmatched. CDR3 length equals 13 residues. The CDR3, as DNA: TGTGCCAGCAAAAAACAGGGGTACACTGAAGCTTTCTTT. The encoded protein is CASKKQGYTEAFF.

This sequence joins TRBV7-9 and TRBJ2-1; TRBD1 might be the D (5 bases). V was cut by 3 bases and J by 8 bases, with 8 bases left in between. The CDR3 runs 12 residues. Germline V CDR1 and CDR2: SEHNR, FQNEAQ (reference sequence). The CDR3 coding sequence is TGTGCCAGCAGCTTCCAGGGTTATGAGCAGTTCTTC. As protein: CASSFQGYEQFF.

The chain is built from TRBV28 and TRBJ1-5; 7 bases are a match to TRBD1. After removal of 4 bases from V and 2 bases from J, the junction contained 11 bases not matched to a gene. The CDR3 loop spans 17 amino acids. Germline V CDR1 and CDR2: MDHEN, SYDVKM. The CDR3 bases are TGTGCCAGCAGTTCGAGCAGCCAGCAGGGGGGCAATCAGCCCCAGCATTTT. It specifies CASSSSSQQGGNQPQHF. Filled out from reference TRBV28 and TRBJ1-5, the complete variable domain reads DVKVTQSSRYLVKRTGEKVFLECVQDMDHENMFWYRQDPGLGLRLIYFSYDVKMKEKGDIPEGYSVSREKKERFSLILESASTNQTSMYLCASSSSSQQGGNQPQHFGDGTRLSIL.

The chain couples TRBV28 to TRBJ1-5, with D unclear. From germline, CDR1 is MDHEN and CDR2 SYDVKM. This CDR3 contains 16 residues. V gave up 1 base and J gave up 0 bases, with 10 bases separating them. CDR3 loop: CASSLLAPYSNQPQHF. The CDR3 region has the DNA TGTGCCAGCAGTTTATTGGCCCCATATAGCAATCAGCCCCAGCATTTT.